This T cell receptor (beta chain) is from a study of cytomegalovirus exposure and HLA in healthy donors. Study conclusions and caveats: As confirmed in vitro, a few CMV-associated chains were specific for CMV antigens. A later analysis showed that HLA-associated TCR beta chains had undergone more clonal expansion than equally common others. Judged likely to be a sequencing artifact was a cluster of highly shared sequence variants.

Both 60 Vbeta primers and 13 Jbeta primers went into the PCR. Repertoires were generated with immunoSEQ multiplex PCR, while TCRdb's copy carries only in-frame clones and drops some. In the table there are 110,000 to 150,000 clones, roughly 80% of which are singletons. CDR3 length: 16 amino acids. Germline-derived CDR1 and CDR2 are WSHSY and SAAADI. The ends lost 7 bases at V and 5 bases at J; junction bases unmatched: 15. A remark on this clone: Its antigen is currently unknown.

The sequencing input was PBMCs. The origin of this receptor is a female donor in good health and CMV-seronegative. The J gene is TRBJ2-5, the V gene TRBV10-2, with 8 bases fitting TRBD2. Here the CDR3 reads CASTVAGGPIGETQYF. In DNA, the CDR3 is TGCGCCAGCACGGTGGCGGGAGGCCCGATAGGGGAGACCCAGTACTTC.